This passage covers 19 T cell receptor beta chains from one sample sequenced in a study of human T cells and chemical hapten exposure. Via MiXCR, TCRdb re-called the RACE reads, giving one row per CDR3 protein. The sample carries 49,000 or so distinct CDR3 sequences, roughly 4.1% recorded once. Time point meaning: healthy volunteer bleed at 2 weeks. The template was total RNA from unfractionated whole blood. The sample was whole blood. These receptors originate from a human donor in good health. Some clones in this sample may be carry-over from other donors' samples.

This clonotype was counted only a few times. The gene calls are TRBV28 and TRBJ1-4; 9 nucleotides match TRBD1. Germline V gives CDR1 MDHEN, CDR2 SYDVKM. V trimming: 5 bases; J trimming: 6 bases; junction bases outside the gene matches: 10. The CDR3 is 16 residues long. CDR3 sequence: CASSAPTGTGYEKLFF. In DNA, the CDR3 is TGTGCCAGCAGTGCCCCGACCGGGACAGGGTATGAAAAACTGTTTTTT.

This clonotype was recorded many times. The rearrangement links TRBV28 to TRBJ2-2; a possible D gene is TRBD1 (5 bases). The CDR3 extends over 16 amino acids. Germline V gene lookup returns CDR1 MDHEN and CDR2 SYDVKM. V lost 3 bases and J lost 5, with 16 bases in between. CDR3 coding DNA: TGTGCCAGCAGTTTCAAGGCAGGGATTGATACCGGGGAGCTGTTTTTT. The encoded protein is CASSFKAGIDTGELFF.

The V call is TRBV5-1, the J call TRBJ2-1; 7 bases map to TRBD2. Germline-derived CDR1 and CDR2 are SGHRS and YFSETQ. With V trimmed by 0 bases and J by 5 bases, 5 bases remained unmatched. There are 15 residues in the CDR3. The CDR3 is CASSLVSGSNNEQFF. The DNA of the CDR3 is TGCGCCAGCAGCTTGGTTAGCGGGTCAAACAATGAGCAGTTCTTC.

The chain joins TRBV6-5 to TRBJ2-2; TRBD1 aligns across 7 bases. The CDR3 covers 14 residues. Germline CDR1 MNHEY, CDR2 SVGAGI. V lost 2 bases, J lost 9 bases, and 6 bases stayed unmatched. CDR3 nucleotide sequence: TGTGCCAGCAGTTACGGGACAGAAAAATGGGAGCTGTTTTTT. As protein: CASSYGTEKWELFF.

This clonotype was detected ten times or more. The J gene is TRBJ2-1, the V gene TRBV20-1; 9 bases agree with TRBD2. V was pared by 6 bases and J by 1 base, with 16 bases of the junction left unmatched. The CDR3 sequence is 18 residues long. From germline, CDR1 is DFQATT and CDR2 SNEGSKA (reference sequence). This CDR3 reads CSAVEEYAGGPSYNEQFF. The CDR3, as DNA: TGCAGTGCAGTGGAGGAATATGCGGGAGGGCCGTCCTACAATGAGCAGTTCTTC.

This clonotype has only a few counts. V usage is TRBV12-3 or TRBV12-4 and J usage is TRBJ1-5, with 10 nucleotides matching TRBD1. V shed 5 bases, J shed 5 bases, and the junction held 18 bases outside the gene matches. The CDR3 is 19 amino acids. CDR3 DNA sequence: TGTGCCAGCAGTCCCTACGGACAGGGGGTAAGTTCGGGTGATCAGCCCCAGCATTTT. This gives the protein CASSPYGQGVSSGDQPQHF.

The count of this clonotype is one. A read error is possible here, since a much larger clone lies one base away. The rearrangement links TRBV27 to TRBJ1-2; 9 bases fit TRBD1. Germline V gene data show CDR1 as MNHEY and CDR2 as SMNVEV (reference sequence). The CDR3 extends over 16 amino acids. The V segment lost 8 bases and the J segment 7 bases; nucleotides outside the gene matches: 17. CDR3 nucleotide sequence: TGTGCCAGCTTTAGCCCCGGACAGGGGTTAACCTGTGGCTACACCTTC. Its protein is CASFSPGQGLTCGYTF.

This clonotype was counted ten times or more. The V gene is TRBV28, the J gene TRBJ2-1; 7 positions agree with TRBD1. Unmatched junction bases numbered 13, after V lost 5 bases and J lost 0 bases. Germline V lookup: CDR1 MDHEN, CDR2 SYDVKM. The CDR3 loop spans 18 amino acids. The CDR3 DNA reads TGTGCCAGCAGTCCCGTCTTTATTGACAGGGCCTCCTACAATGAGCAGTTCTTC. Translated, it gives CASSPVFIDRASYNEQFF.

Points on this clonotype: This could be a read error, since a much larger clone is one nucleotide away. The gene calls are TRBV6-1 and TRBJ2-6; either TRBD1 or TRBD2 may fit D (5 bases each). This CDR3 is 20 amino acids long. The V gene's germline CDR1 is MNHNS and CDR2 SASEGT. The V end lost 6 bases, the J end lost 5 bases, and 29 bases lay between the germline ends. The CDR3 is CASSRRDSRDPLLRANVLTF. CDR3 bases: TGTGCCAGCAGCCGTAGAGATTCCCGGGACCCACTTTTAAGGGCCAACGTCCTGACTTTC.

In its sample, this clonotype was seen many times. The chain uses TRBV10-2 and TRBJ2-1; D ambiguous. The germline V and J ends were trimmed by 8 bases and 6 bases, with 11 bases remaining between them. The CDR3 extends over 12 amino acids. Germline-derived CDR1 and CDR2 are WSHSY and SAAADI. The DNA of the CDR3 is TGCGCCAGCTGTCCCAGTCCCAATGAGCAGTTCTTC. It codes for CASCPSPNEQFF.

This clonotype has at least ten counts. CDR3 sequence (DNA): TGTGCCAGCAGTGTGGCCCGGGACAGTTTTTCCGAGAATGAGCAGTTCTTC. Protein sequence: CASSVARDSFSENEQFF. The chain combines TRBV2 with TRBJ2-1; 7 bases align to TRBD1. CDR1 and CDR2 (germline): SNHLY, FYNNEI. The junction had 16 bases not matched to a gene; V was cut back by 4 bases and J by 7 bases. CDR3 length: 17 amino acids. The complete variable domain, with remaining parts taken from reference TRBV2 and TRBJ2-1, reads EPEVTQTPSHQVTQMGQEVILRCVPISNHLYFYWYRQILGQKVEFLVSFYNNEISEKSEIFDDQFSVERPDGSNFTLKIRSTKLEDSAMYFCASSVARDSFSENEQFFGPGTRLTVL.

This clonotype showed up just a few times. This rearrangement joins TRBV28 to TRBJ2-3; 14 bases are a match to TRBD2. The CDR3 extends over 14 amino acids. Trimming removed 4 bases from V and 6 bases from J; junction bases left unmatched: 0. CDR1 MDHEN and CDR2 SYDVKM come from the germline V gene. The chain's CDR3 is CASSWTSGRDTQYF. As DNA, the CDR3 is TGTGCCAGCAGTTGGACTAGCGGGAGGGATACGCAGTATTTT.

This clonotype was counted ten times or more. The chain employs TRBV5-8 and TRBJ1-5; 7 bases fit TRBD1. CDR3 size: 18 residues. Trimming at V came to 3 bases and at J to 0 bases, leaving 12 bases not matched to a gene. Germline loops: CDR1 SGHTS, CDR2 YDEGEE. The CDR3 DNA reads as TGTGCCAGCAGCTCGGGACAGCGGACCGTATATAGCAATCAGCCCCAGCATTTT. It specifies CASSSGQRTVYSNQPQHF. Filled out from reference TRBV5-8 and TRBJ1-5, the complete variable domain reads EAGVTQSPTHLIKTRGQQATLRCSPISGHTSVYWYQQALGLGLQFLLWYDEGEERNRGNFPPRFSGRQFPNYSSELNVNALELEDSALYLCASSSGQRTVYSNQPQHFGDGTRLSIL.

CDR3 nucleotide sequence: TGTGCCAGCAGCTCCCCGGGGCTATACAATGAGCAGTTCTTC. Protein: CASSSPGLYNEQFF. The rearrangement links TRBV7-3 to TRBJ2-1; either TRBD1 or TRBD2 may fit D (5 bases each). Looked up from germline, CDR1 is SGHTA and CDR2 is FQGTGA. V was trimmed by 4 bases and J by 4 bases, leaving 11 bases between them. CDR3 length: 14 amino acids.

As concerns this clonotype: It may be a read error: a sequence one base away is much more abundant. The rearrangement joins TRBV29-1 to TRBJ1-4; TRBD1 agrees at 8 bases. This CDR3 spans 17 amino acids. From germline, CDR1 is SQVTM and CDR2 ANQGSEA. V lost 6 bases, J lost 0 bases, and 12 bases stayed unmatched. In DNA, the CDR3 is TGCAGCGTCTATTACCGGGACAGGCGTGCAACTAATGAAAAACTGTTTTTT. Amino acids: CSVYYRDRRATNEKLFF. The full variable domain, its missing parts supplied by reference TRBV29-1 and TRBJ1-4, is SAVISQKPSRDICQRGTSLTIQCQVDSQVTMMFWYRQQPGQSLTLIATANQGSEATYESGFVIDKFPISRPNLTFSTLTVSNMSPEDSSIYLCSVYYRDRRATNEKLFFGSGTQLSVL.

In this sample, this clonotype turned up a few times. No DNA is shown, since the ends of the CDR3 on it are uncertain; the CDR3 is the one TCRdb lists. The chain uses TRBV2 and TRBJ1-4. Looked up from germline, CDR1 is SNHLY and CDR2 is FYNNEI. The CDR3 length is 14 residues, termini included. This chain's CDR3 is CASSTSGGAEKLFF.

This clonotype showed up just once. V and J are TRBV3-1 and TRBJ1-5; 7 bases are shared with TRBD1. The germline V gene has CDR1 LGHDT and CDR2 YNNKEL (reference sequence). This CDR3 is built from 16 residues. The trim removed 5 bases at V and 2 bases at J, leaving 9 bases unmatched. The CDR3 DNA reads TGTGCCAGCAGCAAGTCAGGGGGGGGAGGCAATCAGCCCCAGCATTTT. Translation gives CASSKSGGGGNQPQHF.

This chain joins TRBV28 and TRBJ1-2; 10 bases agree with TRBD1. This CDR3 has 13 residues. J gave up 7 bases and V 5 bases, and 4 bases lay outside the gene matches. Germline assignment: CDR1 MDHEN and CDR2 SYDVKM. CDR3 in amino acids: CASSRQGAAGYTF. In DNA, the CDR3 is TGTGCCAGCAGTCGACAGGGGGCTGCTGGCTACACCTTC.

In its sample, this clonotype was seen a few times. The rearrangement links TRBV24-1 to TRBJ2-1; D possibly matches TRBD1 or TRBD2 (5 bases each). Trimming left V 6 bases short and J 1 base short, with 15 bases between. The CDR3 sequence is 16 residues long. Per the germline V gene, CDR1 is KGHDR and CDR2 is SFDVKD. CDR3 coding DNA: TGTGCCACCAGTCGGGGCATGGGTGTTTCCTACAATGAGCAGTTCTTC. Encoded protein: CATSRGMGVSYNEQFF.